A single T cell receptor beta chain is shown here with its context. These data are taken from a study of blood T cell repertoires in COVID-19. Study in general: Acute and convalescent COVID-19 samples came from the United States, Italy and Spain. T cells, B-cell-depleted T cells, or PBMCs provided the cDNA or gDNA that served as material.

V lost 3 bases and J 7 bases, leaving 13 bases between the germline ends. Germline-derived CDR1 and CDR2 are KGHSH and LQKENI. The CDR3 is 13 residues long. Authors' processing steps: Amplified reference gene primers provided the basis for estimating nucleated cell counts. Repertoires were generated with immunoSEQ multiplex PCR, while TCRdb's copy carries only in-frame clones and drops some. The DNA was the basis for D and trimming; V, J and clone size are from that table. The table lists 130,000 to 150,000 clones, approximately 80% of them singletons. This rearrangement joins TRBV18 to TRBJ2-7, with D possibly matching TRBD1 (6 bases). The sequence derives from a woman aged 80 or over in a cohort sampled during active or convalescent COVID-19. Sequencing input: peripheral blood. The CDR3 nucleotides are TGTGCCAGCTCACCTGGACAGTCGGGGGAGCAGTACTTC. The encoded protein is CASSPGQSGEQYF. Full variable domain (outside the CDR3, taken from reference TRBV18 and TRBJ2-7): NAGVMQNPRHLVRRRGQEARLRCSPMKGHSHVYWYRQLPEEGLKFMVYLQKENIIDESGMPKERFSAEFPKEGPSILRIQQVVRGDSAAYFCASSPGQSGEQYFGPGTRLTVT.